This T cell receptor (beta chain) is drawn from a study of cytomegalovirus exposure and HLA in healthy donors (dated by TCRdb to 2015 to 2018). About the study as a whole: According to an earlier analysis of 587 of the donors, about 180 million T cells yielded 117 million unique TCR beta sequences and 276 Gb of sequence data. An early release that covered about 600 HLA-typed donors contained around 300 gigabases of sequencing data and 80 million or so unique TCR sequences. The genetic ancestry cluster associated with self-reported Caucasian donors included 65% to 90% of the approximately 410 genotyped donors. The study aimed to test whether cataloging public T cell receptors could reveal signatures of past pathogen exposure. The study used immunosequencing to profile the T cell repertoires of 670 or so subjects and linked those repertoires to cytomegalovirus serostatus. Along with the roughly 710-subject first cohort, a separate validation cohort of around 110 different subjects was used. To predict cytomegalovirus infection status, the study brought together high-throughput TCR immunosequencing, statistical association of individual TCRs with disease status, and machine learning. A later analysis re-examined previously published TCR beta repertoires from more than 600 donors and added high-resolution HLA genotyping to investigate patterns of TCR occurrence. Rather than drawing on any new phenotypic data, the later analysis identified candidate immune exposures from TCR beta sequences and the way those sequences occurred across donors. In an earlier analysis of over 550 of the donors, high-throughput TCR beta sequencing was used to judge whether each TCR beta V gene segment behaved as functional or pseudogenic. Donor age, sex, ethnicity and CMV serostatus were compiled alongside the repertoire data. A later genetic analysis used genome-wide SNP genotypes for 398 of the 666 donors, treating that subset as a discovery cohort. All discovery cohort repertoires had been generated using a single sequencing platform. HLA typing covered class I and class II loci at four-digit resolution. Typing coverage varied by locus: about 629-640 donors for A, B, C, DRB1 and DQB1; more than 500 for DQA1; around 570 for DPA1; 400 to 480 for DPB1. Because of strong linkage in the cohort, roughly five DR-DQ haplotypes were treated as single units for association and clustering. Among roughly 400 genotyped donors of the cohort, an average of around 240,000 unique TCR beta nucleotide sequences were sequenced per donor, roughly a sixth of them non-productive.

The cohort comprised 666 healthy bone marrow donors. All cohort members were sampled while nominally healthy, although unrecorded immune exposures were likely present. The donor tested CMV seropositive, placing the donor among the 289 seropositive members of the cohort. A peripheral blood sample was provided by each donor, and peripheral blood mononuclear cells were used for TCR beta sequencing. Genomic DNA extraction from the blood cell samples was performed with the Qiagen DNeasy Blood Extraction Kit. Spanning cysteine to phenylalanine, the CDR3 consists of 14 amino acids. Only the CDR3 portion is preserved as DNA: 42 bases, with reading frame beginning at the first base. The library was generated by the immunoSEQ multiplex PCR assay. The multiplex PCR relied on a mix of 60 forward primers for TCR Vbeta segments and 13 reverse primers for TCR Jbeta segments. A multiplex PCR assay on genomic DNA amplified the CDR3 region of rearranged TCR beta genes. On the Illumina HiSeq System, the amplified TCR beta libraries were sequenced as 87-base-pair reads. Per the source publication's procedure: A later analysis tallied roughly 80 million unique TCR beta chains across the 660 or so repertoires, and around 12 million of those chains were shared by two or more donors. Raw reads were error-corrected and collapsed into unique sequences with a nearest-neighbor algorithm that merged closely related sequences to remove PCR and sequencing errors. To assign V, D and J gene segments, CDR3 sequences were aligned to IMGT reference sequences. For a sequence to be retained, a match of at least six nucleotides was required to both a V gene segment and a J gene segment. A rearrangement was called productive if the CDR3 had no stop codons and remained in frame with V and J, and every other rearrangement was called non-productive. CDR3 was defined according to IMGT convention as the region running from the second conserved V-encoded cysteine to the conserved J-encoded phenylalanine. Sequences without an unambiguous match to a single V gene segment were excluded from the earlier analysis of a few hundred of the donors. In an earlier analysis of almost 600 of the donors, a V segment was called functional when productive rearrangements were above 56.7%, and segregating when the standard deviation between donors exceeded 5%. A statistical classification framework was built for diagnosing cytomegalovirus status from the catalog of TCR beta chain sequences. In a later analysis, V and J genes were assigned by comparing TCR nucleotide sequences against IMGT/GENE-DB human TR gene sequences. Using the TCRdist pipeline, a later analysis assigned CDR3 sequences along with most-parsimonious VDJ recombination scenarios. In a later analysis, each TCR beta chain was defined by its CDR3 amino acid sequence together with its V-gene family, and reads lacking a unique V-gene family were excluded. A later analysis removed 592 highly shared, low-generation-probability nucleotide sequences to deal with suspected cross-contamination and a sequencing artifact. In a later analysis, a clonal expansion index for each public chain was calculated from normalized within-repertoire ranks of inferred template counts. In a later analysis, generation probabilities were computed using a VDJ recombination model fitted to out-of-frame rearrangements, and the results were checked against IGoR. Hypergeometric tests were used in a later analysis to score TCR-TCR, TCR-HLA and TCR-CMV co-occurrence, with a repertoire-size bias correction applied to the TCR pairs. False discovery rates were estimated in a later analysis by permuting HLA or CMV assignments 20 times. In a later analysis, co-occurring TCRs were grouped using DBSCAN, with TCRdist sequence similarity added in when clustering inside HLA-allele-positive subsets. Repertoires with fewer than 30,000 or more than 120,000 public chains were left out of co-occurrence clustering, as were several repertoires with anomalous nucleotide sharing. TCRdb limited this immuneACCESS table to in-frame rearrangements with V and J called. A share of clones is missing; checked studies link under half to unresolved V genes, and the rest is unexplained. The V and J calls and clone size are taken from that table; D and trimming were inferred from the DNA. This sample has about 160,000 clones in its table, and 60% to 85% of those were observed once. Of the sample, about 13% is held by the ten largest clones.

General findings and caveats noted by the study authors: Because counts were too low, seventeen rarely observed V segments, including chromosome 9 orphons, were excluded from the earlier analysis of 500 to 700 of the donors. Sequencing depth was assumed to be roughly uniform across donors in the presence/absence analyses, though that assumption may not hold. It was suggested by the authors that the approach could potentially be generalized to other disease states and immunological phenotypes. When HLA alleles, especially DR and DQ, strongly co-occurred, attributing TCR associations to individual alleles was difficult. HLA typing was unavailable for some donors at each locus, so association tests used only the typed subset. According to a later analysis, parvovirus B19, influenza, CMV and Epstein-Barr virus appeared linked to several top co-occurrence clusters. The cohort was sequenced for TCR beta chains only, and without alpha or paired-chain data the features that could be detected were limited. The sequencing pipeline was judged likely to have produced a cluster of highly shared sequence variants as a technical artifact. The classifier was reported to diagnose cytomegalovirus status with high specificity and sensitivity in both the original and validation cohorts. A later genetic analysis reported fewer N-insertions in productive TCRs among donors in an Asian-associated ancestry cluster than the roughly 720-donor mean. Most TCR sequences were observed very rarely across donors, whereas some public TCRs were present in many individuals. Correlated functional status among segregating V segments might reflect linkage disequilibrium, but an unknown experimental factor could not be ruled out. In vitro tests confirmed that a few of the cytomegalovirus-associated TCR beta chains recognize cytomegalovirus antigens. Specific HLA alleles were associated with roughly 17,000 TCR beta sequences at a false discovery rate of 0.05 in a later analysis. In a later analysis, HLA-associated TCR beta chains were found to be more clonally expanded and to have lower generation probabilities than equally common non-associated chains. A further reported finding was that TCR beta sequences accurately predicted the HLA-A and HLA-B alleles for most subjects in the first cohort. For the cohort, immune exposure information was limited to CMV serostatus. Some IMGT-functional V segments, including TRBV6-2 and TRBV6-3, could not be distinguished by the 87-base-pair reads and were therefore excluded. In an earlier analysis of over 550 of the donors, most TCR beta V segments were observed in productive rearrangements about 87% or about 30% of the time, broadly matching IMGT annotations. In a later analysis, most CMV-associated TCR beta chains were found to appear HLA-restricted, with HLA associations seemingly driven largely by CMV exposure. In a later analysis, TCR association rates were found to vary across HLA loci, with the most associated TCRs seen for DRB1 alleles and the fewest for HLA-C alleles. The study gave a list of about 150 TCR beta chains associated with cytomegalovirus. A later genetic analysis associated a missense DCLRE1C variant with V-gene and J-gene trimming of TCR beta chains, and an independent cohort replicated the association.

With regard to this clone: Its antigen is currently not known. The record has no base qualities; no much larger clone is one base away.

The chain joins TRBV21-1 to TRBJ1-1; the table's D gene call, TRBD1, was not cross checked with the DNA. TRBV21-1 is a documented pseudogene. The material sequenced was PBMCs. The sequence came from a man between 40 and 49 years old in good health and CMV-seropositive. The CDR3 region has the sequence CASSPRRGRTEAFF. The nucleotide sequence is given as TGTGCCAGCAGCCCGAGGAGGGGGCGCACTGAAGCTTTCTTT.